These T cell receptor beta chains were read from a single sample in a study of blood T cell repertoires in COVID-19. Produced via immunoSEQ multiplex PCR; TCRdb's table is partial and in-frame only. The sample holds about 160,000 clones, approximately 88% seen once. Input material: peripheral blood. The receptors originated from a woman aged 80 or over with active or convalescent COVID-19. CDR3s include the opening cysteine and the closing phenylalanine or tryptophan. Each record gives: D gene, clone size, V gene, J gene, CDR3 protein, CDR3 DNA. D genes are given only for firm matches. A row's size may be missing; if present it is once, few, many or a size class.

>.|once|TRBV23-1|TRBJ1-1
CASSPPKEWSTEAFF
TGCGCCAGCAGTCCACCGAAGGAGTGGAGCACTGAAGCTTTCTTT
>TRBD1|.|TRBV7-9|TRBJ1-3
CASSKGQGADSGNTIYF
TGTGCCAGCAGCAAAGGACAGGGGGCCGACTCTGGAAACACCATATATTTT
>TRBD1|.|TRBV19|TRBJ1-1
CASIRTGNTEAFF
TGTGCCAGTATCCGGACAGGGAACACTGAAGCTTTCTTT
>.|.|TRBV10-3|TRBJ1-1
CAISETGVNTEAFF
TGTGCCATCAGTGAAACGGGGGTGAACACTGAAGCTTTCTTT
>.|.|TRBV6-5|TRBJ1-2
CASSLKRREFWHGYTF
TGTGCCAGCAGTTTAAAAAGAAGGGAGTTTTGGCATGGCTACACCTTC
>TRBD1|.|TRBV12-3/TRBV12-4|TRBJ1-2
CASILGQGYGYTF
TGTGCCAGCATCCTGGGACAGGGCTATGGCTACACCTTC
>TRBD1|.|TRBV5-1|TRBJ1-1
CASSGQGVNTEAFF
TGCGCCAGCAGCGGACAGGGGGTGAACACTGAAGCTTTCTTT
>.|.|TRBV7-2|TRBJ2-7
CASSPTGLSSYEQYF
TGTGCCAGCAGCCCCACAGGGTTGAGCTCCTACGAGCAGTACTTC
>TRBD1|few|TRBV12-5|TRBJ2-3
CASGRGQGGTDTQYF
TGTGCTAGTGGAAGAGGACAGGGGGGCACAGATACGCAGTATTTT
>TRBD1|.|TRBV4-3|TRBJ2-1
CASSQGRTGVDEQFF
TGCGCCAGCAGCCAAGGCCGGACAGGGGTGGATGAGCAGTTCTTC
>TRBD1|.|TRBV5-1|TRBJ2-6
CASSATGGADSGANVLTF
TGCGCCAGCAGCGCGACAGGGGGCGCGGACTCTGGGGCCAACGTCCTGACTTTC
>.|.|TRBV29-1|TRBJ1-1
CSGLRQMNTEAFF
TGCAGCGGACTTAGACAGATGAACACTGAAGCTTTCTTT
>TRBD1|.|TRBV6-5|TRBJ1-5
CASSSQGSGQPQHF
TGTGCCAGCAGTTCACAGGGGTCGGGTCAGCCCCAGCATTTT
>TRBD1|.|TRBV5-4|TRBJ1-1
CASSLKGQENTEAFF
TGTGCCAGCAGCCTAAAGGGACAGGAAAACACTGAAGCTTTCTTT
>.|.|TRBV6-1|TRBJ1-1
CASSEAGRSNTEAFF
TGTGCCAGCAGTGAAGCTGGCAGGTCGAACACTGAAGCTTTCTTT
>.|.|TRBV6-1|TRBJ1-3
CASSEAAGLNTIYF
TGTGCCAGCAGTGAAGCGGCAGGGCTGAACACCATATATTTT
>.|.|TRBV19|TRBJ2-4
CASNGLAKNIQYF
TGTGCCAGTAACGGACTAGCCAAAAACATTCAGTACTTC
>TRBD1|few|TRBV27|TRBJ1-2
CASSSWDRAWDGYTF
TGTGCCAGCAGTTCATGGGACAGGGCTTGGGACGGCTACACCTTC
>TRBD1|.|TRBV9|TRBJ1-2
CASSVGLGQDYGYTF
TGTGCCAGCAGCGTAGGACTGGGACAGGACTATGGCTACACCTTC
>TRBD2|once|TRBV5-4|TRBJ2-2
CASSFREGTGELFF
TGTGCCAGCAGCTTCCGGGAGGGAACCGGGGAGCTGTTTTTT
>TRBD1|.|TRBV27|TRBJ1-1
CASEPLGTGLTEAFF
TGTGCCAGCGAGCCCCTCGGGACAGGGCTGACTGAAGCTTTCTTT
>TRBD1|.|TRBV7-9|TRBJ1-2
CASSFTGGVNYGYTF
TGTGCCAGCAGCTTTACAGGGGGGGTTAACTATGGCTACACCTTC
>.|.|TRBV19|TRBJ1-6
CASSIKAGQGYNSPLHF
TGTGCCAGTAGTATAAAGGCCGGCCAGGGATATAATTCACCCCTCCACTTT
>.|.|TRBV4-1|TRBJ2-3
CASSPSPPDTQYF
TGCGCCAGCAGCCCCTCCCCCCCGGATACGCAGTATTTT
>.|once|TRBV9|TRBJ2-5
CASNRQPGTETQYF
TGTGCCAGCAACAGACAGCCCGGAACGGAGACCCAGTACTTC
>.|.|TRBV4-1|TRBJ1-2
CASSQDGDTYGYTF
TGCGCCAGCAGCCAAGATGGGGACACCTATGGCTACACCTTC
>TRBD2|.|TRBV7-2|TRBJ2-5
CASSIGLAGALGDTQYF
TGTGCCAGCAGCATTGGACTAGCGGGGGCCCTGGGAGATACCCAGTACTTC
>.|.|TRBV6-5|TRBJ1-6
CASSYSGGAYNSPLHF
TGTGCCAGCAGTTACTCGGGGGGTGCCTATAATTCACCCCTCCACTTT
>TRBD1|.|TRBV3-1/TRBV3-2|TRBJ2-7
CASSQDQWEGQGYEQYF
TGTGCCAGCAGCCAAGATCAGTGGGAAGGACAGGGCTACGAGCAGTACTTC
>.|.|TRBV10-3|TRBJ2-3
CAISESRGGSTDTQYF
TGTGCCATCAGTGAGTCAAGGGGGGGGAGCACAGATACGCAGTATTTT
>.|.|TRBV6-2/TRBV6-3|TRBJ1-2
CASSPKAYGYTF
TGTGCCAGCAGTCCCAAAGCATATGGCTACACCTTC
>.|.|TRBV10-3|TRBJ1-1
CAISVREGEAFF
TGTGCCATCAGTGTAAGGGAGGGTGAAGCTTTCTTT
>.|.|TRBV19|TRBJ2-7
CASSIQGQQYF
TGTGCCAGTAGTATACAGGGTCAGCAGTACTTC
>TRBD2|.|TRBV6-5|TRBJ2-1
CASKTGLAGANEQFF
TGTGCCAGCAAAACGGGACTAGCGGGGGCCAATGAGCAGTTCTTC
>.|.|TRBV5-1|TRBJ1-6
CASRGGETYNSPLHF
TGCGCCAGCAGGGGGGGGGAGACCTATAATTCACCCCTCCACTTT
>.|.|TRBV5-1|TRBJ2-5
CASSFQAETQYF
TGCGCCAGCAGCTTTCAAGCGGAGACCCAGTACTTC
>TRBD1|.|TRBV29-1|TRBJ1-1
CSAWTGGYTEAFF
TGCAGCGCTTGGACAGGGGGATACACTGAAGCTTTCTTT
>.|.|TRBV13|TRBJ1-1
CASSPPLRKMNTEAFF
TGTGCCAGCAGCCCACCCCTGCGTAAAATGAACACTGAAGCTTTCTTT
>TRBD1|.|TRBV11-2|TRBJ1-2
CASSPPLQGARGYTF
TGTGCCAGCAGCCCCCCCCTACAGGGGGCGAGGGGCTACACCTTC
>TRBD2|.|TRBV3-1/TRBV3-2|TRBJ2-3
CASSLGLAGGDTQYF
TGTGCCAGCAGCCTCGGACTAGCGGGGGGGGATACGCAGTATTTT
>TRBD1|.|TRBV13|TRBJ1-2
CASSLGGQGLGYTF
TGTGCCAGCAGCTTAGGGGGACAGGGGCTGGGCTACACCTTC
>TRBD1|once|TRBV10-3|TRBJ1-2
CAIKGGQGAGGYTF
TGTGCCATCAAAGGGGGACAGGGGGCAGGTGGCTACACCTTC
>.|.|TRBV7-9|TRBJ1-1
CASSSAGNTEAFF
TGTGCCAGCAGCTCCGCAGGGAACACTGAAGCTTTCTTT
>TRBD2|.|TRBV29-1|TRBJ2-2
CSVAGRAGELFF
TGCAGCGTTGCAGGGAGGGCCGGGGAGCTGTTTTTT
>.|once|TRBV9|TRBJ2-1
CASSLTGTPYDEQFF
TGTGCCAGCAGCTTGACCGGGACTCCTTACGATGAGCAGTTCTTC
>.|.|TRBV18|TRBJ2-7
CASSRGVEQAAYEQYF
TGTGCCAGCTCCCGCGGGGTGGAACAAGCCGCCTACGAGCAGTACTTC
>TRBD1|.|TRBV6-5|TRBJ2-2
CASSHRTGGSGELFF
TGTGCCAGCAGTCACAGGACAGGGGGCTCCGGGGAGCTGTTTTTT
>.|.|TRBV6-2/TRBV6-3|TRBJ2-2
CASSLTGQGGTGELFF
TGTGCCAGCAGCCTCACCGGACAGGGAGGGACCGGGGAGCTGTTTTTT
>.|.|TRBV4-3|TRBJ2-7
CASSQETGTYEQYF
TGCGCCAGCAGCCAAGAGACAGGCACCTACGAGCAGTACTTC
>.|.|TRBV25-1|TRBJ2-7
CASSQAGVEQYF
TGTGCCAGCAGTCAGGCAGGGGTCGAGCAGTACTTC
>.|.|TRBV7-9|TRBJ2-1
CASSLAQGYNEQFF
TGTGCCAGCAGCTTAGCCCAGGGCTACAATGAGCAGTTCTTC
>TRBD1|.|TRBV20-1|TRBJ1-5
CSASEGASNQPQHF
TGCAGTGCTAGTGAGGGGGCGTCCAATCAGCCCCAGCATTTT